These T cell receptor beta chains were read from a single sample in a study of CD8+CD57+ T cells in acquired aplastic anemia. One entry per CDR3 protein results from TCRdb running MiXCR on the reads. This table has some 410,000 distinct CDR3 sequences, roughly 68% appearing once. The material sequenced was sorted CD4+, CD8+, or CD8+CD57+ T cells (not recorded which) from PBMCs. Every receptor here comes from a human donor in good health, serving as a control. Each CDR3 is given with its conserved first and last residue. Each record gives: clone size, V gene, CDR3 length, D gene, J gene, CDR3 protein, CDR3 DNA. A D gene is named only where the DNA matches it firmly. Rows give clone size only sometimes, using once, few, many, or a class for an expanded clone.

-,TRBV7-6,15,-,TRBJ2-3,CASSLAVTSTDTQYF,TGTGCCAGCAGCTTAGCGGTGACTAGCACAGATACGCAGTATTTT
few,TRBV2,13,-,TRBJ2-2,CASSVKITGELFF,TGTGCCAGCAGCGTAAAGATCACCGGGGAGCTGTTTTTT
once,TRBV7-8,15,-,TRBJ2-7,CASSPMPAQTYEQYF,TGTGCCAGCAGCCCAATGCCGGCACAAACCTACGAGCAGTACTTC
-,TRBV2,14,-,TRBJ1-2,CASSQDLADNDYFF,TGCGCCAGCAGCCAAGATCTGGCGGACAATGACTACTTCTTC
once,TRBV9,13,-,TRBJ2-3,CASSLGSTNTQYF,TGTGCCAGCAGTTTGGGCAGCACGAATACGCAGTATTTT
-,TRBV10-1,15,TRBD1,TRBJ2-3,CASSTDRGSTDTQYF,TGCGCCAGCAGTACTGACAGGGGCTCAACAGATACGCAGTATTTT
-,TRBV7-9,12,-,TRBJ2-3,CASSTTGDTQYF,TGTGCCAGCAGTACGACTGGGGATACGCAGTATTTT
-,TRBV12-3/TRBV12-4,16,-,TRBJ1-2,CASSRIPRGFNYGYTF,TGTGCCAGCAGCCGGATCCCACGGGGATTTAACTATGGCTACACCTTC
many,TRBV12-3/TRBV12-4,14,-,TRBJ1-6,CASSGRFGDSPLHF,TGTGCCAGCAGCGGACGGTTCGGGGATTCACCCCTCCACTTT
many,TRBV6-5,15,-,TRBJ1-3,CASMRISNFGNTIYF,TGTGCCAGCATGCGCATAAGTAACTTTGGAAACACCATATATTTT
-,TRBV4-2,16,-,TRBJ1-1,CASSQPGGSVNTEAFF,TGTGCCAGCAGCCAACCGGGAGGGAGTGTGAACACTGAAGCTTTCTTT
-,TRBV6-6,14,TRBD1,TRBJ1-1,CASSSDRERPEAFF,TGTGCCAGCAGCTCCGACAGGGAGAGGCCTGAAGCTTTCTTT
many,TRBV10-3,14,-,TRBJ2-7,CAISDQASLYEQYF,TGTGCCATCAGTGACCAGGCATCTCTCTACGAGCAGTACTTC
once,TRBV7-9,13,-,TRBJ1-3,CASSESGGRARYF,TGCGCCAGCAGCGAATCGGGAGGAAGGGCCCGATATTTT
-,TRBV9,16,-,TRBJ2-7,CASKAQGDLKSDEQYF,TGTGCCAGCAAGGCCCAAGGGGACCTAAAGTCCGACGAGCAGTACTTC
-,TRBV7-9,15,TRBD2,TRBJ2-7,CASSFTSGSQYEQYF,TGTGCCAGCAGCTTTACTAGCGGGAGTCAGTACGAGCAGTACTTC
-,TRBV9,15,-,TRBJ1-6,CASSVVTDGVSFFHF,TGTGCCAGCAGCGTAGTCACTGACGGAGTTTCGTTTTTCCACTTT
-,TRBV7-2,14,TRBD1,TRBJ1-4,CASSLPAGQENNDF,TGTGCCAGCAGTCTCCCGGCGGGACAGGAAAACAATGATTTT
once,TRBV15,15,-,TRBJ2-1,CASSIGEGMLDEQFF,TGTGCCAGCAGCATAGGAGAGGGGATGTTGGATGAGCAGTTCTTC
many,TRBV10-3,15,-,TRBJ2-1,CAISRGQGVNNEQFF,TGTGCCATCAGTCGGGGGCAGGGGGTCAACAATGAGCAGTTCTTC
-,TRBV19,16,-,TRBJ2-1,CASSIMRGVGHNEQFF,TGTGCCAGTAGTATAATGAGGGGGGTGGGACACAATGAGCAGTTCTTC
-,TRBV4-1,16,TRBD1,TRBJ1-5,CASSQDLGQVILPQHF,TGCGCCAGCAGCCAAGATCTTGGACAGGTCATTTTGCCCCAGCATTTT
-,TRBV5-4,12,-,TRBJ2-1,CASSGGVGEQFF,TGTGCCAGCAGCGGGGGCGTAGGTGAGCAGTTCTTC
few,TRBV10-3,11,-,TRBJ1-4,CAINRGEKLFF,TGTGCCATCAATCGGGGAGAAAAACTGTTTTTT
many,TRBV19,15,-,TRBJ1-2,CATQPSGVTTYGYTF,TGTGCCACTCAACCGTCCGGGGTAACAACCTATGGCTACACCTTC
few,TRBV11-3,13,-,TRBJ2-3,CASSAELTDTQYF,TGTGCCAGCTCAGCGGAACTCACAGATACGCAGTATTTT
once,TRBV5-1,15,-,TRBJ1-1,CASSLGGDLNTEAFF,TGCGCCAGCAGCTTAGGGGGAGATTTGAACACTGAAGCTTTCTTT
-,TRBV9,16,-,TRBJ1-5,CASSTGHAASFQPQHF,TGTGCCAGCAGCACTGGGCATGCGGCATCCTTCCAGCCCCAGCATTTT
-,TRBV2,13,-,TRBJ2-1,CASIAGSYNEQFF,TGTGCCAGCATCGCGGGCTCCTACAATGAGCAGTTCTTC
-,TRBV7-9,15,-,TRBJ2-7,CASGTAQEAGELYYF,TGTGCCAGCGGCACAGCTCAGGAAGCCGGGGAGCTGTATTACTTC
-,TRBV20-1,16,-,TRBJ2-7,CSASPEWSASSYEQYF,TGCAGTGCTAGCCCCGAGTGGAGTGCTTCCTCCTACGAGCAGTACTTC
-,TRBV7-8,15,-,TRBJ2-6,CATSRGAPAARVRTF,TGTGCCACCAGTAGGGGGGCACCAGCGGCCAGGGTCCGGACTTTC
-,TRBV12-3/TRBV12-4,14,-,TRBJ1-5,CASSLDPSNQPQHF,TGTGCCAGCAGTCTGGACCCTAGCAATCAGCCCCAGCATTTT
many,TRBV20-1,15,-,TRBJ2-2,CSARAGGKNTGELFF,TGCAGTGCTAGAGCGGGGGGCAAAAACACCGGGGAGCTGTTTTTT
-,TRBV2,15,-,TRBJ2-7,CASALPATGNSEQYF,TGTGCCAGCGCTCTCCCGGCGACGGGGAACTCCGAGCAGTACTTC
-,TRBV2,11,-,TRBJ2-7,CASRALCEEYF,TGTGCCAGCAGGGCCCTCTGCGAGGAGTACTTC
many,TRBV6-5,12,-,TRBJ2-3,CASGGGSDTQYF,TGTGCCAGCGGAGGCGGCTCAGATACGCAGTATTTT
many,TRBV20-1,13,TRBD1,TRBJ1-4,CSARRGLGEKLFF,TGCAGTGCTCGAAGGGGGCTGGGTGAAAAACTGTTTTTT
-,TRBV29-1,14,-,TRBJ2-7,CSVMGLPSNYEQYF,TGCAGCGTTATGGGACTGCCGTCTAACTACGAGCAGTACTTC
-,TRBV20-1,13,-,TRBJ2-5,CSATRAAHQTQYF,TGCAGTGCTACCCGGGCCGCGCACCAGACCCAGTACTTC
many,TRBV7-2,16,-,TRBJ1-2,CASSLSPLNVNYGYTF,TGTGCCAGCAGCTTATCCCCCTTGAATGTCAACTATGGCTACACCTTC
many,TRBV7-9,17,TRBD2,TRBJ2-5,CASTRLAGTITQETQYF,TGTGCCAGCACCAGACTAGCGGGGACGATAACACAAGAGACCCAGTACTTC